This T cell receptor beta chain was captured in a study of monozygotic twins with inflammatory bowel disease. About this clonotype: Its specificity is not known.

Study outcomes and limitations: Lower TCRbeta diversity (inverse Simpson) was seen in IBD patients than in healthy co-twins.

TCRdb reprocessed the 5' RACE reads and reports one entry per CDR3 protein, with no DNA. The listing records around 380,000 distinct CDR3 sequences. The source of this sequence is a human donor with ulcerative colitis or Crohn's disease, or a healthy co-twin of an affected twin (not recorded which). The source material was blood.

The chain's CDR3 is CSATMLQGANTEAFF. This chain uses TRBV20-1 with TRBJ1-1; no DNA is available, so the TRBD1 call from TCRdb remains unchecked. In germline, CDR1 is DFQATT, CDR2 SNEGSKA (reference sequence). The CDR3 length is 15 residues.